This TCR beta chain was captured in a study of beta chain features in type 1 diabetes. Background on the study: Analysis included around 110,000,000 sorted cells drawn from all samples.

CD45RO/CCR7/CD25/CD127/CD95/CD27 staining was used to isolate CD4+ naive, central memory, regulatory and stem cell-like memory cells by sorting. CDR1 LNHDA and CDR2 SQIVND come from the germline V gene (reference sequence). The trim removed 5 bases at V and 0 bases at J, leaving 2 bases unmatched. The CDR3 totals 15 residues. Sequenced material consisted of expressed TCRB transcripts (all of the isolated RNA was reverse transcribed). This table comes from immunoSEQ multiplex PCR, and its TCRdb copy is limited to in-frame clones, with some not included. Of 500,000 to 800,000 clones listed, roughly 12% are singletons. Regarding this clone: The antigen is unknown.

Findings of the study overall: Shortening of TCRB CDR3s, moderate but significant, appeared in all four CD4+ subsets of Type 1 diabetes patients.

Sequencing was done on a sample of naive CD4+ T cells from blood. The chain joins TRBV19 to TRBJ2-2, with 8 nucleotides matching TRBD1. This clonotype originated in a man younger than 40 with type 1 diabetes. The CDR3 sequence is CASSWTGTNTGELFF. In nucleotides, the CDR3 is TGTGCCAGTAGTTGGACAGGGACGAACACCGGGGAGCTGTTTTTT.